Listed here are 30 T cell receptor beta chains from one sample, sequenced in a study of T cells in lung cancer brain metastases (dated by TCRdb to 2016 to 2019). The library relied on the immunoSEQ multiplex PCR assay. This immuneACCESS table, as held by TCRdb, lists in-frame sequences with V and J called but not all clones. Of the missing ones, under half trace to an unresolved V gene in checked studies; the others have no known cause. In this sample the table shows approximately 5,300 clones, about 90% of which occur a single time. The biggest ten clones account for less than 3.5% of the sample. The specimen was tumor tissue from the primary lung tumor. The cell subset or site label, read with the paper, signifies: primary lung cancer lesion. Receptors were obtained from a woman aged 45 to 65 with non-small cell lung cancer.

V gene TRBV13 combines with J gene TRBJ2-7; possible D gene TRBD1, 6 bases. Germline-derived CDR1 and CDR2 are PRHDT and FYEKMQ (reference sequence). The CDR3 sequence is 13 residues long. CDR3 residues: CASSFRGSNEQYV. The DNA of the CDR3 is TGTGCCAGCAGCTTCAGGGGCTCCAACGAGCAGTACGTC.

The chain recombines TRBV28 with TRBJ2-1; D could derive from TRBD1 or TRBD2 (5 bases each). The V end was cut by 1 base, the J end by 11 bases, with 9 bases between. This CDR3 is built from 12 residues. Germline CDR1 is MDHEN and CDR2 is SYDVKM. The CDR3 nucleotides are TGTGCCAGCAGTTTATTGGGGGAAAAGCAGTTCTTC. Encoded protein: CASSLLGEKQFF.

This clone was detected only once. The chain links TRBV7-9 to TRBJ1-1; D unresolved. There are 11 residues in the CDR3. Trimming shortened V by 6 bases and J by 6 bases, and 8 bases separated the two germline ends. Germline loops: CDR1 SEHNR, CDR2 FQNEAQ (reference sequence). This CDR3 reads CASRSLAEAFF. The CDR3, as DNA: TGTGCCAGCAGATCTTTGGCTGAAGCTTTCTTT.

V and J are TRBV5-1 and TRBJ2-1; D is unresolved. V lost 2 bases and J lost 3, with 12 bases in between. The CDR3 contains 15 residues. Germline CDR1 is SGHRS and CDR2 is YFSETQ. For the CDR3, the DNA is TGCGCCAGCAGCTTACACAACAATATCTACAATGAGCAGTTCTTC. This translates into CASSLHNNIYNEQFF.

This clone appeared a single time. This chain links TRBV9 with TRBJ2-3; D is uncertain. The V end lost 0 bases, the J end lost 0 bases, and 11 bases lay between the germline ends. Germline lookup yields CDR1 SGDLS and CDR2 YYNGEE. CDR3 length: 16 amino acids. The CDR3 loop reads CASSVGSALSTDTQYF. The CDR3 DNA sequence: TGTGCCAGCAGCGTAGGCTCAGCTTTAAGCACAGATACGCAGTATTTT.

The J gene is TRBJ1-1, the V gene TRBV20-1; TRBD1 might be the D (5 bases). The germline V gene has CDR1 DFQATT and CDR2 SNEGSKA (reference sequence). The CDR3 loop spans 11 amino acids. CDR3 nucleotides: TGCAGCCCCCAGGGCGACACTGAAGCTTTCTTT. This sequence encodes CSPQGDTEAFF.

This clone has a handful of counts. The chain carries TRBV18 and TRBJ2-7; no clear D. The germline CDR1 and CDR2 sequences are KGHSH and LQKENI. The CDR3 length is 13 residues. Between the trimmed V and J ends, which lost 1 base and 0 bases, there was a span of 4 bases. CDR3 loop: CASSPLASYEQYV. CDR3 DNA: TGTGCCAGCTCACCACTCGCCTCCTACGAGCAGTACGTC.

The chain uses TRBV6-1 and TRBJ2-7; 12 nucleotides agree with TRBD1. The junction had 5 bases not matched to a gene; V was cut back by 7 bases and J by 4 bases. The CDR3 spans 14 residues. CDR1 is MNHNS and CDR2 is SASEGT in the germline V gene. DNA of the CDR3: TGTGCCAGCAACCGGGACAGGGGGCGATACGAGCAGTACGTC. Residues: CASNRDRGRYEQYV.

This sequence joins TRBV2 and TRBJ2-1; D possibly corresponds to TRBD1 (6 bases). The CDR3 is made up of 12 amino acids. Trimming removed 7 bases from V and 8 bases from J, with 12 bases in between. From germline, CDR1 is SNHLY and CDR2 FYNNEI. In DNA form, the CDR3 reads TGTGCCAGCACCACGGACAGCCATGAGCAGTTCTTC. Amino acid sequence: CASTTDSHEQFF.

This clone was seen more than once but under ten times. The CDR3 spells CASEDRVNTEAFF. CDR3 coding DNA: TGTGCCAGTGAAGACAGAGTGAACACTGAAGCTTTCTTT. The rearrangement uses TRBV19 and TRBJ1-1, with a tentative D call TRBD1 (5 bases). With 8 bases removed from V and 0 bases from J, the gap between germline ends came to 10 bases. This CDR3 has 13 residues. The germline CDR1 and CDR2 sequences are LNHDA and SQIVND (reference sequence).

This clone was seen only once. This chain connects TRBV6-5 to TRBJ1-1, with 7 bases lining up with TRBD1. Trimming removed 2 bases from V and 3 bases from J; junction bases left unmatched: 6. The CDR3 extends over 15 amino acids. Germline CDR1 MNHEY, CDR2 SVGAGI. The CDR3 DNA follows: TGTGCCAGCAGTTACACAGTGACAGGGTACACTGAAGCTTTCTTT. Amino acid sequence: CASSYTVTGYTEAFF.

The genes are TRBV6-5 and TRBJ1-1, with D uncertain. The CDR3 is 13 residues long. Trimming stripped 4 bases from V and 2 bases from J, with 8 bases between. CDR1 and CDR2 (germline): MNHEY, SVGAGI. The CDR3 sequence: CASSFSSNTEAFF. CDR3 DNA: TGTGCCAGCAGTTTTTCCAGTAACACTGAAGCTTTCTTT.

This chain joins TRBV5-1 and TRBJ2-5, with TRBD2 matching 8 bases. Losses at the gene ends were 4 bases for V and 4 bases for J; bases not matched to a gene: 6. From germline, CDR1 is SGHRS and CDR2 YFSETQ. The CDR3 totals 14 residues. CDR3 bases: TGCGCCAGCAGCCGGGGGGGCGGTGGAGAGACCCAGTACTTC. It translates to CASSRGGGGETQYF.

This chain connects TRBV29-1 to TRBJ1-2; D unresolved. This CDR3 has 12 amino acids. Germline values: CDR1 SQVTM, CDR2 ANQGSEA. The V gene lost 6 bases and the J gene lost 4 bases, with 12 bases spanning the gap. Written as DNA, the CDR3 is TGCAGCGTACGTCGACGGATCTATGGCTACACCTTC. It specifies CSVRRRIYGYTF.

V and J are TRBV9 and TRBJ1-2; 9 bases match TRBD1. CDR1 and CDR2 (germline): SGDLS, YYNGEE. The V and J ends lost 4 bases and 5 bases, in that order; junction bases with no gene match: 6. CDR3 size: 14 residues. This CDR3 reads CASSPTGGEYGYTF. For the CDR3, the DNA is TGTGCCAGCAGCCCAACAGGGGGCGAGTATGGCTACACCTTC.

The chain recombines TRBV11-2 with TRBJ1-3, with 10 bases aligning to TRBD1. The V segment lost 5 bases and the J segment 0 bases; nucleotides outside the gene matches: 4. This CDR3 contains 16 residues. Germline-derived CDR1 and CDR2 are SGHAT and FQNNGV. The CDR3 loop is CASSPRQGASGNTIYF. CDR3 coding DNA: TGTGCCAGCAGCCCGCGACAGGGGGCCTCTGGAAACACCATATATTTT.

This clone was counted between two and nine times. In nucleotides, the CDR3 is TGCAGCGTTCATAGTTTCGGCAATAACTATGGCTACACCTTC. Its protein is CSVHSFGNNYGYTF. This chain uses TRBV29-1 with TRBJ1-2, with D unresolved. The CDR3 extends over 14 amino acids. Germline lookup yields CDR1 SQVTM and CDR2 ANQGSEA. Trimming removed 5 bases at V and 1 base at J, with 14 bases between. Together with reference TRBV29-1 and TRBJ1-2, the CDR3 gives the full variable domain: SAVISQKPSRDICQRGTSLTIQCQVDSQVTMMFWYRQQPGQSLTLIATANQGSEATYESGFVIDKFPISRPNLTFSTLTVSNMSPEDSSIYLCSVHSFGNNYGYTFGSGTRLTVV.

The table lists this clone with a count of one. This sequence joins TRBV10-3 and TRBJ1-2; 11 nucleotides align to TRBD1. Germline-derived CDR1 and CDR2 are ENHRY and SYGVKD. V lost 9 bases and J lost 0; bases outside the gene matches: 6. This CDR3 spans 15 amino acids. CDR3 DNA sequence: TGTGCCATTAGTAGGGGACAGGGGGCTAACTATGGCTACACCTTC. It translates to CAISRGQGANYGYTF.

The chain is built from TRBV5-4 and TRBJ2-5, with 9 nucleotides matching TRBD2. The CDR3 is 15 amino acids. J was trimmed by 2 bases and V by 2 bases; bases with no gene match: 4. Per the germline V gene, CDR1 is SGHNT and CDR2 is YYREEE (reference sequence). This CDR3 reads CASSFKLAGQETQYF. The CDR3, as DNA: TGTGCCAGCAGCTTTAAACTAGCGGGTCAAGAGACCCAGTACTTC.

V gene TRBV10-2 combines with J gene TRBJ1-4, with unresolved D. This CDR3 region has 14 residues. Between the trimmed V and J ends, which lost 0 bases and 11 bases, there was a span of 13 bases. CDR1 WSHSY and CDR2 SAAADI come from the germline V gene. CDR3 in DNA: TGCGCCAGCAGTGAGTCCGGGGAAAGACCCAAACTGTTTTTT. This codes for CASSESGERPKLFF.

This chain connects TRBV5-6 to TRBJ2-7; D not certain. The ends were cut back, 3 bases at V and 0 bases at J, with 7 bases in the middle. Germline V CDR1 and CDR2: SGHDT, YYEEEE. CDR3 length equals 13 residues. CDR3 protein: CASSSTSSYEQYV. CDR3 coding DNA: TGTGCCAGCAGCTCGACGAGCTCCTACGAGCAGTACGTC.

The rearrangement uses TRBV7-8 and TRBJ1-2; possible D gene TRBD1, 5 bases. Germline CDR1 reads SGHVS; CDR2 reads FQNEAQ. The CDR3 spans 15 residues. V gave up 1 base and J gave up 4 bases, with 13 bases separating them. This chain's CDR3 is CASSLGGSGVYGYTF. CDR3 DNA sequence: TGTGCCAGCAGCTTAGGGGGCTCCGGGGTCTATGGCTACACCTTC. Full variable domain (missing parts from reference TRBV7-8 and TRBJ1-2): GAGVSQSPRYKVAKRGQDVALRCDPISGHVSLFWYQQALGQGPEFLTYFQNEAQLDKSGLPSDRFFAERPEGSVSTLKIQRTQQEDSAVYLCASSLGGSGVYGYTFGSGTRLTVV.

This chain links TRBV29-1 with TRBJ1-1; maybe TRBD1 (6 bases). Germline V gene sequence: CDR1 SQVTM, CDR2 ANQGSEA. The CDR3 contains 12 residues. CDR3 nucleotide sequence: TGCAGACCAGGACAGCCGAACACTGAAGCTTTCTTT. Translated: CRPGQPNTEAFF. The full variable domain, completed using reference TRBV29-1 and TRBJ1-1, is SAVISQKPSRDICQRGTSLTIQCQVDSQVTMMFWYRQQPGQSLTLIATANQGSEATYESGFVIDKFPISRPNLTFSTLTVSNMSPEDSSIYLCRPGQPNTEAFFGQGTRLTVV.

This sequence joins TRBV5-1 and TRBJ2-3; 11 bases are a match to TRBD2. J lost 6 bases, V lost 4 bases, and 7 bases had no gene match. CDR1 and CDR2 from the germline V gene are SGHRS and YFSETQ. The CDR3 is made up of 15 amino acids. CDR3 amino acids: CASSGRLAGMDTQYF. CDR3 bases: TGCGCCAGCAGCGGCAGACTAGCGGGAATGGATACGCAGTATTTT.

This chain links TRBV18 with TRBJ1-2; D call uncertain. The CDR3 is 12 residues long. Germline V gene sequence: CDR1 KGHSH, CDR2 LQKENI. Trimming took 6 bases from V and 4 from J, leaving 9 bases between them. DNA for the CDR3: TGTGCCAGCTCCCCGGGCATCTATGGCTACACCTTC. The encoded protein is CASSPGIYGYTF.

This chain links TRBV19 with TRBJ2-1; the match to TRBD1 covers 12 bases. The CDR3 runs 16 residues. Germline V gene data show CDR1 as LNHDA and CDR2 as SQIVND (reference sequence). V lost 4 bases to trimming and J lost 7 bases; unmatched junction nucleotides: 8. CDR3 in amino acids: CASSNPGQGARNEQFF. CDR3 in DNA: TGTGCCAGTAGTAACCCGGGACAGGGGGCGAGGAATGAGCAGTTCTTC.

This clone was counted a few times. The V gene is TRBV21-1, the J gene TRBJ1-2; the D call of TRBD1 is as the table states it, not checked on the DNA. TRBV21-1 is annotated as a pseudogene. The CDR3 runs 13 residues. The CDR3 reads CATMDRPNYGYTF. DNA for the CDR3: TGTGCCACCATGGACAGACCCAACTATGGCTACACCTTC.

This clone was counted between two and nine times. The chain uses TRBV14 and TRBJ2-1; D is unresolved. There are 18 residues in the CDR3. Trimming shortened V by 4 bases and J by 1 base, and 20 bases separated the two germline ends. The germline V gene has CDR1 SGHDN and CDR2 FVKESK. CDR3 loop: CASSPGPSGHSSYNEQFF. In nucleotides, the CDR3 is TGTGCCAGCAGCCCAGGCCCATCCGGCCATTCTTCCTACAATGAGCAGTTCTTC.

The J gene is TRBJ1-2, the V gene TRBV5-6, with D hard to call. The length of the CDR3 is 14 residues. From germline, CDR1 is SGHDT and CDR2 YYEEEE. V lost 0 bases and J lost 5, with 11 bases in between. CDR3 nucleotide sequence: TGTGCCAGCAGCTTGGACCGGGATATATATGGCTACACCTTC. This sequence encodes CASSLDRDIYGYTF.

With respect to this clone: The junction and the germline gene differ at one end; a read error may be behind it. The V gene is TRBV13, the J gene TRBJ1-5; D unclear. The CDR3 sequence is 11 residues long. Germline V CDR1 and CDR2: PRHDT, FYEKMQ (reference sequence). DNA of the CDR3: TGTGCCAGCAGCTTAGGTCAGCCCCAACATTTT. It translates to CASSLGQPQHF.